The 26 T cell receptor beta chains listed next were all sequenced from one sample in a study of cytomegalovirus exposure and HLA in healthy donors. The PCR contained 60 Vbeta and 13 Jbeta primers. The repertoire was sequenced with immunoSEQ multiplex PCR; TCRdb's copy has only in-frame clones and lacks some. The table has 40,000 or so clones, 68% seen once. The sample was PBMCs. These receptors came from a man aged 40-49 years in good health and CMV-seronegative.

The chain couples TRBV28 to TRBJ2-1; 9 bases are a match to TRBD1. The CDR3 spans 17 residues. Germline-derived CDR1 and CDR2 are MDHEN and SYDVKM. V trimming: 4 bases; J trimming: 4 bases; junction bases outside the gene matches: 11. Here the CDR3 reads CASSWGRGDRAYNEQFF. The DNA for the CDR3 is TGTGCCAGCAGTTGGGGTCGAGGGGACAGGGCTTACAATGAGCAGTTCTTC.

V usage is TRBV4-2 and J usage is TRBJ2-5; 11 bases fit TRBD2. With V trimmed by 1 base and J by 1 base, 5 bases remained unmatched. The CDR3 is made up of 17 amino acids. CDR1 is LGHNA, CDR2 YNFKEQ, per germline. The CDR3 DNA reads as TGTGCCAGCAGCCAAGTTACGGGACTAGCGGTCCAAGAGACCCAGTACTTC. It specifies CASSQVTGLAVQETQYF.

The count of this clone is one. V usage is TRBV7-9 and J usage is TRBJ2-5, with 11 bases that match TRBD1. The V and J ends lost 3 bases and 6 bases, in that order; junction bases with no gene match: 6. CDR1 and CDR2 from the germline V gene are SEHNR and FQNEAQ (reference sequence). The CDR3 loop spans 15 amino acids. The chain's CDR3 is CASSFGQGAGKTQYF. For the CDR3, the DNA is TGTGCCAGCAGCTTTGGACAGGGGGCGGGGAAGACCCAGTACTTC.

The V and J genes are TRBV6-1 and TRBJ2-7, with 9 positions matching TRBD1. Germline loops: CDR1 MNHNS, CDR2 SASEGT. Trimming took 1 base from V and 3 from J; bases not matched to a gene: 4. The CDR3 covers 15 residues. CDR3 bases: TGTGCCAGCAGTGAAGGGGACAGGGCGGTCTACGAGCAGTACTTC. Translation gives CASSEGDRAVYEQYF.

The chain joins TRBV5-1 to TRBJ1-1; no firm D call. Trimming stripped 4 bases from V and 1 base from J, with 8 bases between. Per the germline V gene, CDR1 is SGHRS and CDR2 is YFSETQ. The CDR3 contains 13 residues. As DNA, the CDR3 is TGCGCCAGCAGCCTGGGGAGGAACACTGAAGCTTTCTTT. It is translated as CASSLGRNTEAFF.

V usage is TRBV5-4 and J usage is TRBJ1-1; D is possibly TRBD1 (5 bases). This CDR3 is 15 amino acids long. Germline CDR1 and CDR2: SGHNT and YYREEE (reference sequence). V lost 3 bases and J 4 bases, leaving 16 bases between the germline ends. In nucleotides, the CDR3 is TGTGCCAGCAGCTCCGGAGGGGCGCTGGGCACTGAAGCTTTCTTT. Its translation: CASSSGGALGTEAFF.

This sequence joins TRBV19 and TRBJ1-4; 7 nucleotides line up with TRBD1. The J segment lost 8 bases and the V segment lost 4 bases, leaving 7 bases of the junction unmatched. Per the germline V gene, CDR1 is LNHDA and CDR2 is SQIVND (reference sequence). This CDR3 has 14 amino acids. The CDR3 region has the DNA TGTGCCAGTAGTACTAGACAGGGAACCGAAAAACTGTTTTTT. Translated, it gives CASSTRQGTEKLFF. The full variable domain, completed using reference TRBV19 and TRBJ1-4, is DGGITQSPKYLFRKEGQNVTLSCEQNLNHDAMYWYRQDPGQGLRLIYYSQIVNDFQKGDIAEGYSVSREKKESFPLTVTSAQKNPTAFYLCASSTRQGTEKLFFGSGTQLSVL.

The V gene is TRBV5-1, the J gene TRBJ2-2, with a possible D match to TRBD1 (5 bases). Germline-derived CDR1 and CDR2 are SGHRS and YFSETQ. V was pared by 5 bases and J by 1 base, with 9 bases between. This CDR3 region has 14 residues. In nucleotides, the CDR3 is TGCGCCAGCAGTCATGACAGGAACACCGGGGAGCTGTTTTTT. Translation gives CASSHDRNTGELFF.

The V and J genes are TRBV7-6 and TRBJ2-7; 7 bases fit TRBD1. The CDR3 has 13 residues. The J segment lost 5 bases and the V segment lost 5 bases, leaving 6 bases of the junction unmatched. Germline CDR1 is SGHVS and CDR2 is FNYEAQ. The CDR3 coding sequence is TGTGCCAGCAGCCAGCGAGGGACAGACGAGCAGTACTTC. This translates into CASSQRGTDEQYF.

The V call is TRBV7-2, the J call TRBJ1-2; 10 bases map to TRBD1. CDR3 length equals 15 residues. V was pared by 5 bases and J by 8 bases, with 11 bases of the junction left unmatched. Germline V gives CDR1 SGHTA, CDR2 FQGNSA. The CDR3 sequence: CASSDRGQGRRGYTF. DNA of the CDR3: TGTGCCAGCAGCGACAGGGGACAGGGGCGAAGGGGCTACACCTTC.

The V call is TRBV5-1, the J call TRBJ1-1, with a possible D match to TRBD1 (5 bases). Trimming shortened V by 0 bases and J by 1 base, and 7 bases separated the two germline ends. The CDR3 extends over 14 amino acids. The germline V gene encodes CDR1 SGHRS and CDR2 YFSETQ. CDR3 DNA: TGCGCCAGCAGCTTGGGTACAGGGAACACTGAAGCTTTCTTT. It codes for CASSLGTGNTEAFF.

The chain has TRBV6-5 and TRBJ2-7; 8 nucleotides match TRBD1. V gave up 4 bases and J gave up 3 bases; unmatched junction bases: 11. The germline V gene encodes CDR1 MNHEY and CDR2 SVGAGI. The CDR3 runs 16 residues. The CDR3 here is CASSSPRGQGGYEQYF. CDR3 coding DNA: TGTGCCAGCAGTTCCCCGCGTGGACAGGGTGGCTACGAGCAGTACTTC.

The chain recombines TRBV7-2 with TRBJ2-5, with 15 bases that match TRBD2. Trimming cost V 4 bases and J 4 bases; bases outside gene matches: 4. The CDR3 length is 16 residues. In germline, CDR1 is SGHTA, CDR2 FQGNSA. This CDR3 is CASSWTSGGAGETQYF. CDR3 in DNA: TGTGCCAGCAGCTGGACTAGCGGGGGGGCCGGAGAGACCCAGTACTTC. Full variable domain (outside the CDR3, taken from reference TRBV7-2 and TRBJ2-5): GAGVSQSPSNKVTEKGKDVELRCDPISGHTALYWYRQSLGQGLEFLIYFQGNSAPDKSGLPSDRFSAERTGGSVSTLTIQRTQQEDSAVYLCASSWTSGGAGETQYFGPGTRLLVL.

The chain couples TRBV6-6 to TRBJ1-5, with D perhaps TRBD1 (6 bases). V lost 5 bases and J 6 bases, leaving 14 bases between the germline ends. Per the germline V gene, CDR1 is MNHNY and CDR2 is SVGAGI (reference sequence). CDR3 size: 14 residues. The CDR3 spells CASSTSTGGQPQHF. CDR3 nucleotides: TGTGCCAGCAGTACCTCGACAGGAGGTCAGCCCCAGCATTTT.

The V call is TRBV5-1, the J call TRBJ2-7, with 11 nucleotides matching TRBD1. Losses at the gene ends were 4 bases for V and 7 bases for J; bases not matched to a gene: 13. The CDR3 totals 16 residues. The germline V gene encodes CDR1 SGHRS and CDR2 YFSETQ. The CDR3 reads CASSRTGGSLNQEQYF. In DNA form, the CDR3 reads TGCGCCAGCAGCCGGACAGGGGGCTCCTTGAATCAGGAGCAGTACTTC.

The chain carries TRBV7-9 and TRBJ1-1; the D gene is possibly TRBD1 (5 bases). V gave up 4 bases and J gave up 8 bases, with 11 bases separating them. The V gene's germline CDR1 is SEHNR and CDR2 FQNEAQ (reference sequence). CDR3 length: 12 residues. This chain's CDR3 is CASSSSDREAFF. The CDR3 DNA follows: TGTGCCAGCAGCTCGAGCGACAGAGAAGCTTTCTTT.

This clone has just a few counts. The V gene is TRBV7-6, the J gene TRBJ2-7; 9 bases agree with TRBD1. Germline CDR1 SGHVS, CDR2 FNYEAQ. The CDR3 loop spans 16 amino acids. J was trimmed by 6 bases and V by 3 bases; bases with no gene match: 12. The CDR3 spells CASSLQSGTGTVEQYF. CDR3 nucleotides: TGTGCCAGCAGCTTGCAAAGCGGGACAGGGACGGTCGAGCAGTACTTC. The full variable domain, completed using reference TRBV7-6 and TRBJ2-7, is GAGVSQSPRYKVTKRGQDVALRCDPISGHVSLYWYRQALGQGPEFLTYFNYEAQQDKSGLPNDRFSAERPEGSISTLTIQRTEQRDSAMYRCASSLQSGTGTVEQYFGPGTRLTVT.

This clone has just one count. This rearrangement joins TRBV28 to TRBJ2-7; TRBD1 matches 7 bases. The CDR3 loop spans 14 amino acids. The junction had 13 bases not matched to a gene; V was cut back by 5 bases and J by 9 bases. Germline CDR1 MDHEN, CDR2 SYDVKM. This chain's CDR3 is CASSTLGTDSVQYF. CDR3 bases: TGTGCCAGCAGTACCCTCGGGACAGACTCGGTGCAGTACTTC.

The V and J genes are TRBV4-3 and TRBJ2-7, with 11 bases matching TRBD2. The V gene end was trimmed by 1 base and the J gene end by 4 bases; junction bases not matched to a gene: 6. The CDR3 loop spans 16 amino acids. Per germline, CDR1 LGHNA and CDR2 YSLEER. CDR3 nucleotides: TGCGCCAGCAGCCAAGCAGCTAGCGGGGGGCCTTACGAGCAGTACTTC. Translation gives CASSQAASGGPYEQYF.

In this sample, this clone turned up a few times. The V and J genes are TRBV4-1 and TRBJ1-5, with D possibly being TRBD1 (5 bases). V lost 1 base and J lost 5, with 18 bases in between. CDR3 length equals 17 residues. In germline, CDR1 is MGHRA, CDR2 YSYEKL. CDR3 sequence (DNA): TGCGCCAGCAGCCAAGGGAATTCTCGGAGGGGTGATCAGCCCCAGCATTTT. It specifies CASSQGNSRRGDQPQHF.

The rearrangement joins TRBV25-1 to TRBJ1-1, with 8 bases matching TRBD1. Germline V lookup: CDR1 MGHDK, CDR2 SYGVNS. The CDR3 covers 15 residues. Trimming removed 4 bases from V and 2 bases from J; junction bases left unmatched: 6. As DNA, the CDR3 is TGTGCCAGCAGTGTATATGGACAGGGTAACACTGAAGCTTTCTTT. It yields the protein CASSVYGQGNTEAFF.

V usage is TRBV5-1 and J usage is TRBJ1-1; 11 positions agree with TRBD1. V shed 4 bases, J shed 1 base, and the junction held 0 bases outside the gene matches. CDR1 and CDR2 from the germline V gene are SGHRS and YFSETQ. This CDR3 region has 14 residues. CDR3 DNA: TGCGCCAGCAGCGGACAGGGGGCGAACACTGAAGCTTTCTTT. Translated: CASSGQGANTEAFF. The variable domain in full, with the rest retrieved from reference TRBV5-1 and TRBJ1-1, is KAGVTQTPRYLIKTRGQQVTLSCSPISGHRSVSWYQQTPGQGLQFLFEYFSETQRNKGNFPGRFSGRQFSNSRSEMNVSTLELGDSALYLCASSGQGANTEAFFGQGTRLTVV.

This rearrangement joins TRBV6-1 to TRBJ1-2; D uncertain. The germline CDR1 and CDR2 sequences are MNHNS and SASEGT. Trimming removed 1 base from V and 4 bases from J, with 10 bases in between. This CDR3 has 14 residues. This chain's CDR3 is CASSEGEGAYGYTF. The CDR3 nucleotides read TGTGCCAGCAGTGAAGGAGAGGGTGCCTATGGCTACACCTTC.

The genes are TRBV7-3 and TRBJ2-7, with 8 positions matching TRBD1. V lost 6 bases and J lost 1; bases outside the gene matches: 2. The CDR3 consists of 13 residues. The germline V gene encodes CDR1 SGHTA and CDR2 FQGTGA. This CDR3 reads CASRRDRSYEQYF. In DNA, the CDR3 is TGTGCCAGCAGGCGGGACAGGTCCTACGAGCAGTACTTC.

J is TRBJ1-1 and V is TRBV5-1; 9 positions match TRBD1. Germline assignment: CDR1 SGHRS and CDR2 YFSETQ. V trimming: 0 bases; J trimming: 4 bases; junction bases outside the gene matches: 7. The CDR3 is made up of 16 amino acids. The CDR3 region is CASSLGSGTGSTEAFF. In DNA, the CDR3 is TGCGCCAGCAGCTTGGGATCCGGGACAGGGAGCACTGAAGCTTTCTTT.

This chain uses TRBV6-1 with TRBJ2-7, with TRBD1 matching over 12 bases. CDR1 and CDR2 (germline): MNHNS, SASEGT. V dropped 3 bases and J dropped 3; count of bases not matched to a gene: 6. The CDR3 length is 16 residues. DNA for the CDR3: TGTGCCAGCAGTGACCCGGGACAGGGGGCTCGCTACGAGCAGTACTTC. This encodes CASSDPGQGARYEQYF.